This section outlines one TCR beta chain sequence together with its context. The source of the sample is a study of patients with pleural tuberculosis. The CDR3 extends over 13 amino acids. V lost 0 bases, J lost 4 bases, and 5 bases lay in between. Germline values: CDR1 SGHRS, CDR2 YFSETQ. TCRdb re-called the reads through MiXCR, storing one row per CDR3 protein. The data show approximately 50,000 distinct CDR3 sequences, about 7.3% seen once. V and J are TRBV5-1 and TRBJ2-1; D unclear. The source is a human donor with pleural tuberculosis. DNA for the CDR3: TGCGCCAGCAGCTTGGATTTGTACAATGAGCAGTTCTTC. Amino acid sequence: CASSLDLYNEQFF.